Shown below are 27 T cell receptor beta chains from a single sample sequenced in a study of cytomegalovirus exposure and HLA in healthy donors. PCR amplification relied on 60 Vbeta primers (plus 13 Jbeta primers). Repertoires were generated with immunoSEQ multiplex PCR, while TCRdb's copy carries only in-frame clones and drops some. Of around 130,000 clones detected, about 82% appear once; the ten largest clones hold roughly 5.7%. The sample was PBMCs. All receptors come from a man aged 25-45 years in good health and CMV-seronegative.

This sequence joins TRBV4-2 and TRBJ2-3; 7 bases line up with TRBD2. The CDR3 extends over 16 amino acids. J lost 0 bases, V lost 4 bases, and 7 bases had no gene match. Germline loops: CDR1 LGHNA, CDR2 YNFKEQ. The CDR3 sequence is CASSPERGSSTDTQYF. In DNA form, the CDR3 reads TGTGCCAGCAGCCCCGAGCGGGGATCTAGCACAGATACGCAGTATTTT.

The chain links TRBV4-2 to TRBJ1-1; 7 positions match TRBD1. V was clipped by 2 bases and J by 6 bases; unmatched bases: 6. Looked up from germline, CDR1 is LGHNA and CDR2 is YNFKEQ. The CDR3 runs to 14 residues. CDR3 sequence reads: CASSQLGQKPEAFF. In DNA form, the CDR3 reads TGTGCCAGCAGCCAACTGGGACAGAAACCTGAAGCTTTCTTT.

This clone was seen only a few times. The chain combines TRBV19 with TRBJ2-1; 7 bases match TRBD1. CDR3 length equals 15 residues. The germline V gene encodes CDR1 LNHDA and CDR2 SQIVND (reference sequence). V was clipped by 0 bases and J by 5 bases; unmatched bases: 4. CDR3 residues: CASSIETGPHNEQFF. CDR3 coding DNA: TGTGCCAGTAGTATAGAGACAGGGCCACACAATGAGCAGTTCTTC.

The chain has TRBV19 and TRBJ1-1; 8 positions match TRBD1. The CDR3 extends over 13 amino acids. The trim removed 10 bases at V and 4 bases at J, leaving 8 bases unmatched. The germline V gene has CDR1 LNHDA and CDR2 SQIVND (reference sequence). The CDR3 protein is CATRQGLRTEAFF. In DNA form, the CDR3 reads TGTGCCACCAGACAGGGGCTGCGCACTGAAGCTTTCTTT.

This sequence joins TRBV28 and TRBJ2-7; D unresolved. This CDR3 spans 12 amino acids. CDR1 MDHEN and CDR2 SYDVKM come from the germline V gene. Trimming removed 3 bases from V and 7 bases from J, with 10 bases in between. The CDR3 region is CASSFRSLEQYF. CDR3 bases: TGTGCCAGCAGTTTCCGATCCCTAGAGCAGTACTTC.

The genes are TRBV5-1 and TRBJ2-1; the match to TRBD2 covers 10 bases. The germline V gene has CDR1 SGHRS and CDR2 YFSETQ. There are 15 residues in the CDR3. V lost 3 bases and J lost 5; bases outside the gene matches: 5. The CDR3 region is CASSSGLADNNEQFF. Written as DNA, the CDR3 is TGCGCCAGCAGCTCCGGACTAGCGGACAACAATGAGCAGTTCTTC.

This clone was detected a few times. The genes are TRBV19 and TRBJ2-6; the D gene is possibly TRBD1 (5 bases). CDR1 is LNHDA, CDR2 SQIVND, per germline (reference sequence). Between the trimmed V and J ends, which lost 6 bases and 2 bases, there was a span of 8 bases. This CDR3 is built from 14 residues. The CDR3, as DNA: TGTGCCAGTAGCGAAGGGGCTGGGGCCAACGTCCTGACTTTC. This codes for CASSEGAGANVLTF.

V is TRBV6-5 and J is TRBJ1-1, with 11 bases lining up with TRBD1. The CDR3 runs to 15 residues. V shed 2 bases and J 6 bases; nucleotides not matched to a gene: 5. Germline V lookup: CDR1 MNHEY, CDR2 SVGAGI. CDR3 coding DNA: TGTGCCAGCAGTTACCGGGACAGGGGGTTCGCTGAAGCTTTCTTT. Translating gives CASSYRDRGFAEAFF.

The genes are TRBV5-4 and TRBJ2-5; 10 nucleotides align to TRBD2. Germline trimming cut 4 bases from V and 0 bases from J; bases unmatched to any gene: 3. CDR3 length: 15 amino acids. From germline, CDR1 is SGHNT and CDR2 YYREEE (reference sequence). Here the CDR3 reads CASSLGLADQETQYF. DNA for the CDR3: TGTGCCAGCAGCCTAGGACTAGCGGACCAAGAGACCCAGTACTTC.

V is TRBV13 and J is TRBJ2-1; D may be TRBD1 (6 bases). The CDR3 is 15 residues long. Germline CDR1 PRHDT, CDR2 FYEKMQ (reference sequence). V lost 3 bases and J 8 bases, leaving 17 bases between the germline ends. CDR3 loop: CASSLEQGEDDEQFF. In DNA form, the CDR3 reads TGTGCCAGCAGCTTGGAACAGGGTGAGGATGATGAGCAGTTCTTC.

This sequence joins TRBV28 and TRBJ2-3; 11 nucleotides match TRBD2. The ends lost 2 bases at V and 6 bases at J; junction bases unmatched: 4. CDR1 MDHEN and CDR2 SYDVKM come from the germline V gene. This CDR3 spans 15 amino acids. CDR3 sequence reads: CASSLKVAGGDTQYF. The CDR3 nucleotides read TGTGCCAGCAGTTTAAAAGTAGCGGGAGGGGATACGCAGTATTTT.

The CDR3, as DNA: TGTGCCAGCAGTGGCTCGTTGGGGGGGAGTTACGAGCAGTACTTC. Translation: CASSGSLGGSYEQYF. V usage is TRBV6-5 and J usage is TRBJ2-7, with TRBD2 identical over 7 bases. The V gene end was trimmed by 5 bases and the J gene end by 4 bases; junction bases not matched to a gene: 11. The CDR3 covers 15 residues. Germline assignment: CDR1 MNHEY and CDR2 SVGAGI.

The chain is built from TRBV9 and TRBJ2-2; TRBD2 is a possible D gene (5 bases). The CDR3 runs 17 residues. Per the germline V gene, CDR1 is SGDLS and CDR2 is YYNGEE. Trimming pared 4 bases from V and 0 bases from J, leaving 16 bases between. The CDR3 DNA sequence: TGTGCCAGCAGCAACAAACCTAGCAGACCGAACACCGGGGAGCTGTTTTTT. Translating it yields CASSNKPSRPNTGELFF.

The chain links TRBV10-3 to TRBJ2-2, with a weak D call TRBD2 (6 bases). The CDR3 is 14 amino acids. Germline assignment: CDR1 ENHRY and CDR2 SYGVKD. V was cut by 4 bases and J by 4 bases, with 10 bases left in between. The CDR3 DNA follows: TGTGCCATCAGTGGGGGGGAAGGCACCGGGGAGCTGTTTTTT. It yields the protein CAISGGEGTGELFF.

The rearrangement joins TRBV7-6 to TRBJ1-2, with D possibly matching TRBD1 (6 bases). The CDR3 is made up of 13 amino acids. V was pared by 3 bases and J by 8 bases, with 13 bases between. Germline V gene sequence: CDR1 SGHVS, CDR2 FNYEAQ. The CDR3 nucleotides are TGTGCCAGCAGCTTGCGAACAGGGACCGGCTACACCTTC. This sequence encodes CASSLRTGTGYTF.

This chain joins TRBV18 and TRBJ1-6, with D hard to call. CDR3 length equals 12 residues. Trimming left V 4 bases short and J 9 bases short, with 7 bases between. Germline V lookup: CDR1 KGHSH, CDR2 LQKENI. CDR3 bases: TGTGCCAGCTCACAAGACTTTTCACCCCTCCACTTT. Protein product: CASSQDFSPLHF.

The chain employs TRBV5-6 and TRBJ1-2; weak D call: TRBD1 (6 bases). Per germline, CDR1 SGHDT and CDR2 YYEEEE. V was shortened by 0 bases and J by 3 bases, with 12 bases between the two germline ends. The CDR3 totals 15 residues. The CDR3 nucleotides read TGTGCCAGCAGCTTGGGCCAGGGGATGTACTATGGCTACACCTTC. Its translation: CASSLGQGMYYGYTF.

J is TRBJ2-6 and V is TRBV28, with 7 positions matching TRBD2. This CDR3 has 16 residues. V trimming: 2 bases; J trimming: 4 bases; junction bases outside the gene matches: 5. Germline CDR1 and CDR2: MDHEN and SYDVKM. The CDR3 region is CASSLNGGGGANVLTF. CDR3 nucleotide sequence: TGTGCCAGCAGTTTAAATGGGGGGGGAGGGGCCAACGTCCTGACTTTC.

The gene calls are TRBV28 and TRBJ2-3; no firm D call. CDR1 is MDHEN and CDR2 is SYDVKM in the germline V gene. Trimming removed 8 bases from V and 0 bases from J, with 6 bases in between. CDR3 length: 12 amino acids. The CDR3 DNA reads as TGTGCCAGCCTGGCAAGCACAGATACGCAGTATTTT. Protein product: CASLASTDTQYF.

V gene TRBV5-1 combines with J gene TRBJ2-5; TRBD2 matches at 8 bases. Looked up from germline, CDR1 is SGHRS and CDR2 is YFSETQ. With 6 bases clipped from V and 5 bases from J, the junction kept 15 bases outside the gene matches. The CDR3 loop spans 16 amino acids. The CDR3 sequence: CASMGSGTPRSETQYF. The CDR3 DNA reads as TGCGCCAGCATGGGTAGCGGGACCCCTCGTTCGGAGACCCAGTACTTC.

The chain is built from TRBV5-1 and TRBJ2-1, with 10 bases identical to TRBD1. The V segment lost 5 bases and the J segment 5 bases; nucleotides outside the gene matches: 4. Germline loops: CDR1 SGHRS, CDR2 YFSETQ. This CDR3 spans 14 amino acids. This CDR3 is CASRAGTGDNEQFF. The CDR3 DNA follows: TGCGCCAGCAGAGCCGGGACAGGGGACAATGAGCAGTTCTTC.

This chain uses TRBV7-2 with TRBJ2-7, with D unresolved. The CDR3 consists of 12 residues. Between the trimmed V and J ends, which lost 5 bases and 3 bases, there was a span of 8 bases. Per the germline V gene, CDR1 is SGHTA and CDR2 is FQGNSA. Here the CDR3 DNA reads TGTGCCAGCAGCCGGAGACTCTACGAGCAGTACTTC. Translated: CASSRRLYEQYF.

The V gene is TRBV19, the J gene TRBJ1-1, with 8 bases identical to TRBD1. V lost 5 bases to trimming and J lost 9 bases; unmatched junction nucleotides: 14. The germline CDR1 and CDR2 sequences are LNHDA and SQIVND (reference sequence). This CDR3 has 15 residues. The DNA for the CDR3 is TGTGCCAGTAGTCCAGGGCGGGACAGGACACAAAAAGCTTTCTTT. Amino acids: CASSPGRDRTQKAFF.

The chain links TRBV4-2 to TRBJ2-7; D might be TRBD2 (6 bases). Germline V gene data show CDR1 as LGHNA and CDR2 as YNFKEQ. The CDR3 loop spans 15 amino acids. V gave up 1 base and J gave up 3 bases, with 13 bases separating them. CDR3 region: CASSQVMRGLYEQYF. The CDR3 DNA sequence: TGTGCCAGCAGCCAAGTAATGCGGGGACTCTACGAGCAGTACTTC.

This chain links TRBV7-8 with TRBJ1-4, with 8 positions matching TRBD1. The CDR3 loop spans 15 amino acids. Germline-derived CDR1 and CDR2 are SGHVS and FQNEAQ. V lost 4 bases to trimming and J lost 6 bases; unmatched junction nucleotides: 7. The CDR3 DNA is TGTGCCAGCAGCTCCCCTAGCAGGGGGCATGAAAAACTGTTTTTT. Its protein is CASSSPSRGHEKLFF.

This sequence joins TRBV18 and TRBJ1-3; D unresolved. The length of the CDR3 is 12 residues. V was cut by 2 bases and J by 5 bases, with 4 bases left in between. Per the germline V gene, CDR1 is KGHSH and CDR2 is LQKENI. The CDR3 bases are TGTGCCAGCTCACCAGTTAGAAACACCATATATTTT. As protein: CASSPVRNTIYF.

The CDR3 loop is CASSLDRASNQPQHF. DNA of the CDR3: TGTGCCAGTAGTCTCGACAGGGCTAGCAATCAGCCCCAGCATTTT. J is TRBJ1-5 and V is TRBV19; TRBD1 agrees at 7 bases. Germline CDR1 reads LNHDA; CDR2 reads SQIVND (reference sequence). This CDR3 contains 15 residues. J lost 0 bases, V lost 5 bases, and 4 bases had no gene match.